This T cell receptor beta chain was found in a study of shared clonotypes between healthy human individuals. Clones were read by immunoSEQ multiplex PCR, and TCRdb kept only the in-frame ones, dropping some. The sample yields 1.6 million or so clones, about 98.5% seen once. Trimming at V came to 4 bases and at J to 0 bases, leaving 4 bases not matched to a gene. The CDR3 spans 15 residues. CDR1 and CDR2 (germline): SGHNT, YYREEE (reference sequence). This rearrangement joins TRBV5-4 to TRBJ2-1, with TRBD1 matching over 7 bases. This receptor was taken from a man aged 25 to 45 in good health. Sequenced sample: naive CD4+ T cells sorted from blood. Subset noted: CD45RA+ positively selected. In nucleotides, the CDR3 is TGTGCCAGCAGCACCCGGGACAGCTCCTACAATGAGCAGTTCTTC. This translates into CASSTRDSSYNEQFF.